This TCR beta chain was observed in a study of response to subunit inactivated influenza vaccine. From the RT-PCR reads, TCRdb called clonotypes with MiXCR, one entry per CDR3 protein. Of around 540,000 distinct CDR3 sequences detected, about 10% appear once; the ten largest clones hold about 9.4%. V lost 3 bases and J 3 bases, leaving 10 bases between the germline ends. Germline V lookup: CDR1 MDHEN, CDR2 SYDVKM. The CDR3 sequence is 14 residues long. Findings of the study overall: Authors suggested that a seasonal influenza vaccination recruits few new T cells each time.

This clonotype was detected ten times or more. Its specificity is unknown. The material sequenced was PBMCs from blood, taken on the day of vaccination. This sequence originates from a man aged 45 to 65 who received an inactivated influenza vaccine. The gene calls are TRBV28 and TRBJ2-3; a weak D match, TRBD2 (5 bases). Here the CDR3 reads CASSLGSYTDTQYF. The CDR3 DNA sequence: TGTGCCAGCAGTTTGGGGAGTTATACAGATACGCAGTATTTT. The entire variable domain, with the rest obtained from reference TRBV28 and TRBJ2-3, is as follows: DVKVTQSSRYLVKRTGEKVFLECVQDMDHENMFWYRQDPGLGLRLIYFSYDVKMKEKGDIPEGYSVSREKKERFSLILESASTNQTSMYLCASSLGSYTDTQYFGPGTRLTVL.